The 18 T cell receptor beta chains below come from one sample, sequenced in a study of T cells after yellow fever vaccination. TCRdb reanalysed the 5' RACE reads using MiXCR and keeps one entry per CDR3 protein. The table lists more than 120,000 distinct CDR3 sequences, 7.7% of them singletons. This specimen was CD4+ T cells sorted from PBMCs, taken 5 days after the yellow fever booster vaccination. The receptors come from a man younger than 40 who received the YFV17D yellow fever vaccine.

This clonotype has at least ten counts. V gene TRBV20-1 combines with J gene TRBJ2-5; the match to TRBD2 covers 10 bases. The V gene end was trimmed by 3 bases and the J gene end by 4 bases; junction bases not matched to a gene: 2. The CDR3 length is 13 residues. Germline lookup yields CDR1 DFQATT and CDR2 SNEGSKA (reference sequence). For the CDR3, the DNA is TGCAGTGCTAGGGGACTAGCGCTAGAGACCCAGTACTTC. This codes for CSARGLALETQYF.

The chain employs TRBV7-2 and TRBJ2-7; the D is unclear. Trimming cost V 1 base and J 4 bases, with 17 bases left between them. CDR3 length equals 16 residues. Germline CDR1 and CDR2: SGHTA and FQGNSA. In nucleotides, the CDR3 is TGTGCCAGCAGCTTAGACCACCGGGTGACTCGGTACGAGCAGTACTTC. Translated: CASSLDHRVTRYEQYF. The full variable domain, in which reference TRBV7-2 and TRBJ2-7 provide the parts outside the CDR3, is GAGVSQSPSNKVTEKGKDVELRCDPISGHTALYWYRQSLGQGLEFLIYFQGNSAPDKSGLPSDRFSAERTGGSVSTLTIQRTQQEDSAVYLCASSLDHRVTRYEQYFGPGTRLTVT.

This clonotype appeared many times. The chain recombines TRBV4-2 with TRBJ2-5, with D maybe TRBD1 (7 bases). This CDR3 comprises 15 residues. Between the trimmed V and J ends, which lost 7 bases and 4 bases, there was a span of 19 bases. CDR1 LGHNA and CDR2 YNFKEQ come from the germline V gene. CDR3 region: CASNLGQAEGETQYF. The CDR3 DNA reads TGTGCCAGCAACCTCGGACAGGCGGAGGGAGAGACCCAGTACTTC.

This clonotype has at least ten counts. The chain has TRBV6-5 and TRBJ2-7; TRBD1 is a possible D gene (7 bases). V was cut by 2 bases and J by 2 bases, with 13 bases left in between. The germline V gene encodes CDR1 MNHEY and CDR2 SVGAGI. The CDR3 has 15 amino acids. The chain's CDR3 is CASSYGGTAAYEQYF. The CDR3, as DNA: TGTGCCAGCAGTTACGGGGGGACAGCTGCCTACGAGCAGTACTTC.

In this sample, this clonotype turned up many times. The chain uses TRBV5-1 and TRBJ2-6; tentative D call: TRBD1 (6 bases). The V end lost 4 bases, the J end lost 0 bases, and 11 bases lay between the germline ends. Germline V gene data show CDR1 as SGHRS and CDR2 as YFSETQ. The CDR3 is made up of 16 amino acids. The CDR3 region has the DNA TGCGCCAGCAGCCCTCAACAGGGCTCTGGGGCCAACGTCCTGACTTTC. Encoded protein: CASSPQQGSGANVLTF.

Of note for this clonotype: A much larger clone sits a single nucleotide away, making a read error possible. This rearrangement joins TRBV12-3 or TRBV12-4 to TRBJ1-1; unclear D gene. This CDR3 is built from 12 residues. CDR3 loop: CASTLMATEAFF. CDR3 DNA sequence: TGTGCCAGCACTTTAATGGCCACTGAAGCTTTCTTT.

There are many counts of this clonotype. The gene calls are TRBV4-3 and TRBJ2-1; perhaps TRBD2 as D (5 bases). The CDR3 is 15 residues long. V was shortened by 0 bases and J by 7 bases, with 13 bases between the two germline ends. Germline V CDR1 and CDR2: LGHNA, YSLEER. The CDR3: CASSQEGGGWNEQFF. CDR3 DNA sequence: TGCGCCAGCAGCCAAGAAGGTGGAGGTTGGAATGAGCAGTTCTTC.

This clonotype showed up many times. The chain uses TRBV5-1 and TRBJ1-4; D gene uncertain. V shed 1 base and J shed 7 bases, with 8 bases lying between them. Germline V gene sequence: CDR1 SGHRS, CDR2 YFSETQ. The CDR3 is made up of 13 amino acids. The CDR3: CASSLSVAEKLFF. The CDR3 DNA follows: TGCGCCAGCAGCTTGTCGGTAGCTGAAAAACTGTTTTTT.

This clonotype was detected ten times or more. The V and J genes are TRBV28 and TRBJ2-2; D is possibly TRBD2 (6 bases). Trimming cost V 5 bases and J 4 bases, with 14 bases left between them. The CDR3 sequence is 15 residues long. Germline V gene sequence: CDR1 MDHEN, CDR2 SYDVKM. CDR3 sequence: CASSAGTFSTGELFF. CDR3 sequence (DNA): TGTGCCAGCAGTGCCGGGACTTTTTCCACCGGGGAGCTGTTTTTT. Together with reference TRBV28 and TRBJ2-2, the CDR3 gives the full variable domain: DVKVTQSSRYLVKRTGEKVFLECVQDMDHENMFWYRQDPGLGLRLIYFSYDVKMKEKGDIPEGYSVSREKKERFSLILESASTNQTSMYLCASSAGTFSTGELFFGEGSRLTVL.

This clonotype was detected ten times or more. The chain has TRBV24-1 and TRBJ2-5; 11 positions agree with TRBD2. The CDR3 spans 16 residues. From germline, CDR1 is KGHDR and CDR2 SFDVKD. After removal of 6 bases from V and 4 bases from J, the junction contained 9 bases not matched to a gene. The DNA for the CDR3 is TGTGCCACCAGTTACGCACTAGCGGGAGAAGGAGAGACCCAGTACTTC. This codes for CATSYALAGEGETQYF.

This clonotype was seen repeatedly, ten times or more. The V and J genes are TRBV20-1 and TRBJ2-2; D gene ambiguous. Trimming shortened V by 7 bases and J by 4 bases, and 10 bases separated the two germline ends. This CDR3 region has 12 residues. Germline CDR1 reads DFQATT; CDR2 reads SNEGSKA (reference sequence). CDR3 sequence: CSGVLGTGELFF. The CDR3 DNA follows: TGCAGTGGGGTTTTGGGCACCGGGGAGCTGTTTTTT.

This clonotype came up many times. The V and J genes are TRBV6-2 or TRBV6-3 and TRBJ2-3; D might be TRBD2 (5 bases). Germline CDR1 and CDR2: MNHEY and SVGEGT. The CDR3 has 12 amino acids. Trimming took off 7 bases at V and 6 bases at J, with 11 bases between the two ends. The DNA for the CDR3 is TGTGCCAGCATGTCAGGAGGCGATACGCAGTATTTT. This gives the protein CASMSGGDTQYF.

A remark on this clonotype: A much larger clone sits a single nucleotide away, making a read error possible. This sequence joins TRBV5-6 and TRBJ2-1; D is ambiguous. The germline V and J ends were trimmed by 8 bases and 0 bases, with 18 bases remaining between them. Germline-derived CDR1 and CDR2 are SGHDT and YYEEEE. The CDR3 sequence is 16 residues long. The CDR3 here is CARSPERLRSYNEQFF. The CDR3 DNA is TGTGCCAGGAGCCCCGAACGACTTCGCTCCTACAATGAGCAGTTCTTC.

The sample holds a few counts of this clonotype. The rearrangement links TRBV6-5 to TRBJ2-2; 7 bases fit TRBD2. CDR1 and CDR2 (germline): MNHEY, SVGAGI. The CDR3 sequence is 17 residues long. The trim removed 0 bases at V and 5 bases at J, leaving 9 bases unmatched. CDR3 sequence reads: CASSYSPGGAVTGELFF. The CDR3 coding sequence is TGTGCCAGCAGTTACTCGCCGGGGGGAGCGGTAACCGGGGAGCTGTTTTTT.

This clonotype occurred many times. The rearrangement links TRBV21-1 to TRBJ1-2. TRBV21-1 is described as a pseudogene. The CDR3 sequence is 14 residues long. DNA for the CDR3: TGTGCCAGCAGCAAGACCGACTGGACCTATGGCTACACCTTC. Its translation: CASSKTDWTYGYTF.

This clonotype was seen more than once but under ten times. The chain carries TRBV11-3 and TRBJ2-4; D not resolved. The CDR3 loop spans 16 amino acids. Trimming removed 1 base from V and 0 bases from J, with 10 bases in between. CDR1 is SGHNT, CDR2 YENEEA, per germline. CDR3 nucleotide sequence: TGTGCCAGCAGCTTAGGAGCAGTACTAGCCAAAAACATTCAGTACTTC. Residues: CASSLGAVLAKNIQYF.

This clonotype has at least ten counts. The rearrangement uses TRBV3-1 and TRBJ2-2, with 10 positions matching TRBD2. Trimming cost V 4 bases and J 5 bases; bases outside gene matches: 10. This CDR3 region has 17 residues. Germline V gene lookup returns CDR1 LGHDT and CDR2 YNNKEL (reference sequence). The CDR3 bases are TGTGCCAGCAGCCTTTTCGAGGGACTAGCGCTTACCGGGGAGCTGTTTTTT. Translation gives CASSLFEGLALTGELFF.

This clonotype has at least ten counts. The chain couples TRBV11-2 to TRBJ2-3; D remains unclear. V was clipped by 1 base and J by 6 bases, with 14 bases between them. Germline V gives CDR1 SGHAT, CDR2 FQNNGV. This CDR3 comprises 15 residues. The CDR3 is CASSLGPKITDTQYF. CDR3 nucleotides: TGTGCCAGCAGCTTAGGACCGAAGATTACGGATACGCAGTATTTT.